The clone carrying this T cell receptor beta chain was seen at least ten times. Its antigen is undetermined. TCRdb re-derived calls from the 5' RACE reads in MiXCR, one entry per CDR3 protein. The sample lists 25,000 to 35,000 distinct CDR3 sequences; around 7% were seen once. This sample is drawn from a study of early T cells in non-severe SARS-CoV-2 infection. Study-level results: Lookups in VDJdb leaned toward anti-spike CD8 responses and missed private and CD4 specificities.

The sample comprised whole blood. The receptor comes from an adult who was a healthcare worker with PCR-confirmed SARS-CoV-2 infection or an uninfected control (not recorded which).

CDR3 loop: CASSLQLNTEAFF. The CDR3 DNA follows: TGTGCCAGCAGTTTACAGCTGAACACTGAAGCTTTCTTT. This chain joins TRBV27 and TRBJ1-1, with no clear D. Germline V gene lookup returns CDR1 MNHEY and CDR2 SMNVEV (reference sequence). The ends were cut back, 2 bases at V and 0 bases at J, with 4 bases in the middle. The length of the CDR3 is 13 residues.